Described below is a single TCR beta chain sequence and its context. At one boundary the junction diverges from the germline segment, which might be a read error. This specimen belongs to a study of tumor-infiltrating lymphocytes in primary liver carcinoma. This CDR3 spans 13 amino acids. CDR1 and CDR2 (germline): SQVTM, ANQGSEA. Total RNA amounting to around 450 ng was the source from which TCR beta cDNA was made with a constant-region primer. ARM-PCR was slightly modified, and three nested multiplex PCR rounds with it gave rise to the TCR beta libraries. Rounds one and two of PCR, each of 10 cycles, were primed with TRBV1-TRBV30 forward primers and a C-beta reverse primer. TCRdb reprocessed the multiplex PCR reads with MiXCR, giving one entry per CDR3 protein. Of almost 200,000 distinct CDR3 sequences in the sample, around three fifths were seen once. Alongside blood RNA obtained from unsorted whole blood, germline DNA was also extracted.

The J gene is TRBJ1-1, the V gene TRBV29-1; D remains unclear. The TCR comes from a woman aged 55-69 years with primary liver carcinoma and hepatitis B virus infection. Sequenced input: peripheral blood. The CDR3 nucleotides are TGCAACGTTGGAACGCAGATGAGCACTGAAGCTTTCTTT. Its protein product is CNVGTQMSTEAFF.